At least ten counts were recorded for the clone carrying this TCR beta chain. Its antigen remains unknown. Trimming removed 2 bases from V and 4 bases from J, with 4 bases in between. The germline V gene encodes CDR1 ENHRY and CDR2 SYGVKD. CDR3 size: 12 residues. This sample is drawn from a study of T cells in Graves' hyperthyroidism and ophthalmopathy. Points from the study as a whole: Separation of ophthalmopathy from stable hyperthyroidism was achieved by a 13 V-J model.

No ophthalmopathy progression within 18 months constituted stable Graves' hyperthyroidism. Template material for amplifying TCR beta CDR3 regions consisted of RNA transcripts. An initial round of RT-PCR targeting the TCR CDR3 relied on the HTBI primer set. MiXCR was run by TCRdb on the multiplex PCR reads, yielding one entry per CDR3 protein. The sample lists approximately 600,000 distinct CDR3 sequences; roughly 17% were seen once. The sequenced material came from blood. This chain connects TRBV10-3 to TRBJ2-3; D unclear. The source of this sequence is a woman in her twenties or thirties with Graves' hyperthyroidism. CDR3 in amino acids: CAISEGSDTQYF. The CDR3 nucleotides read TGTGCCATCAGTGAGGGATCAGATACGCAGTATTTT.